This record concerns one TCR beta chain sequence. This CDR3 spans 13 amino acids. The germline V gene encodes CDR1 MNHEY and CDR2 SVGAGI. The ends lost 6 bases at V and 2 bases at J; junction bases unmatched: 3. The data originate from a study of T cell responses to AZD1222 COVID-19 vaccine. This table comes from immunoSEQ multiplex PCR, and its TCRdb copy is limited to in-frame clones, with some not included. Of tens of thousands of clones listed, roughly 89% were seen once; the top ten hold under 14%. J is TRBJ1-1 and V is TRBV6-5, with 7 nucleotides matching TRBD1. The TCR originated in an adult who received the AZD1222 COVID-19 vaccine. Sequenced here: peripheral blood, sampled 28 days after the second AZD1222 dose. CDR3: CASRNRGNTEAFF. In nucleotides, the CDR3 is TGTGCCAGCAGGAACAGGGGTAACACTGAAGCTTTCTTT.